The present T cell receptor beta chain was sequenced within a study of blood T cell repertoires in COVID-19 (TCRdb year 2020). Regarding the research as a whole: The collaborator samples originated in the United States, Italy and Spain and spanned the acute and convalescent phases of COVID-19. The samples were drawn from the first 160 participants of the ongoing ImmuneRACE study and from 1,254 subjects provided by 6 global collaborators. A freely available public database, intended as a resource for researchers studying the immune response to SARS-CoV-2, is where the repertoires were released. Deeply sampled blood TCRbeta repertoires from subjects exposed to, actively infected with, or recovered from COVID-19 were included in the dataset. The material from the prospective study consisted of cDNA or gDNA derived from T cells, B-cell-depleted T cells, or PBMCs. Where available, HLA class I and class II types were obtained from metadata supplied by the sample provider rather than from assay-based typing. The sample metadata nearly always contained a de-identified subject ID, COVID-19 status, age in years and sex. What the authors observed across the whole study: The amount of clinical and demographic metadata varied by source and participant and was provided uncurated.

Including the terminal cysteine and phenylalanine, the CDR3 comprises 15 residues. The kept DNA is CDR3 alone, 45 bases in frame from the first base. Cut back by 0 bases and 5 bases, the V and J ends lie 13 bases apart. Per the germline V gene, ENHRY is the CDR1 and SYGVKD is the CDR2. TCRbeta CDR3 regions were amplified from genomic DNA by means of the immunoSEQ Assay, a bias-controlled multiplex PCR. The study's own analysis went as follows. The number of nucleated cells in each sample was estimated by amplification of reference gene primers within the assay. To quantify the absolute abundance of each unique TCRbeta CDR3 rearrangement, sequence reads were collapsed and filtered. Productive Simpson clonality was computed per sample as the square root of Simpson's diversity index over productive rearrangements. TCRdb carries this immuneACCESS record with in-frame sequences only. Its versions omit some clonotypes, under half of them owing to an unresolved V gene in the studies checked, with the rest unexplained. That table furnishes V, J and clone size, whereas the DNA furnished D and trimming. Recorded for this sample are 40,000 or so clones; roughly 90% of them occurred a single time. The ten top clones hold around 2.9% of the sample.

For this clone: No cognate antigen has been identified for it. No base qualities exist here, and no much larger clone lies one base off it.

The collaborating institutions used their own protocols to collect whole blood in K2EDTA tubes. For TCRbeta analysis, collaborators shipped samples as frozen whole blood, isolated PBMCs, or DNA extracted from either of those sample types. This clonotype was sampled from a man aged 45-65 years with active COVID-19. Sequenced input: peripheral blood. This sequence uses TRBV10-3 and TRBJ1-1; possibly the D gene is TRBD1, per 5 matching bases. The CDR3 has the sequence CAISESRGGGTEAFF. The nucleotide sequence is given as TGTGCCATCAGTGAGTCCCGTGGGGGAGGAACTGAAGCTTTCTTT.